The 22 T cell receptor beta chains listed next were all sequenced from one sample in a study of response to subunit inactivated influenza vaccine. TCRdb analysed the RT-PCR reads with MiXCR anew, one entry per CDR3 protein. The sample includes about 650,000 distinct CDR3 sequences, 13% to 15% of them seen just once. The sample was PBMCs from blood, taken 14 to 15 days before vaccination. Receptors were obtained from a man aged 50 or older who received an inactivated influenza vaccine.

V and J are TRBV11-1 and TRBJ2-1; TRBD2 matches 10 bases. Trimming removed 5 bases from V and 6 bases from J; junction bases left unmatched: 4. The CDR3 consists of 14 residues. Germline V lookup: CDR1 SGHAT, CDR2 FQDESV (reference sequence). The CDR3 region has the DNA TGTGCCAGCAGCCGAAGCGGGGGGGCCAATGAGCAGTTCTTC. Its protein product is CASSRSGGANEQFF.

This clonotype was found many times. V usage is TRBV12-3 or TRBV12-4 and J usage is TRBJ2-7, with TRBD2 matching over 13 bases. The CDR3 contains 17 residues. Germline trimming cut 7 bases from V and 3 bases from J; bases unmatched to any gene: 12. The CDR3 DNA sequence: TGTGCCAGCACCGTCGGACTAGCGGGAGCGGGGGGCTACGAGCAGTACTTC. This translates into CASTVGLAGAGGYEQYF.

V is TRBV6-2 or TRBV6-3 and J is TRBJ2-7; possibly TRBD1 for D (6 bases). V lost 2 bases and J 3 bases, leaving 11 bases between the germline ends. The CDR3 has 14 amino acids. CDR1 is MNHEY and CDR2 is SVGEGT in the germline V gene. The CDR3 nucleotides are TGTGCCAGCAGTTACGGGACATCGATCTACGAGCAGTACTTC. Encoded protein: CASSYGTSIYEQYF.

The sample holds a few counts of this clonotype. The chain uses TRBV4-3 and TRBJ2-1, with TRBD2 matching over 12 bases. The CDR3 has 17 residues. Germline CDR1 and CDR2: LGHNA and YSLEER. The trim removed 2 bases at V and 4 bases at J, leaving 6 bases unmatched. For the CDR3, the DNA is TGCGCCAGCAGCCAAACTAGCGGGGGGCAACAATACAATGAGCAGTTCTTC. Its translation: CASSQTSGGQQYNEQFF.

This clonotype was detected many times. V usage is TRBV6-2 or TRBV6-3 and J usage is TRBJ2-7; 9 positions match TRBD2. Trimming cost V 2 bases and J 3 bases; bases outside gene matches: 20. Germline lookup yields CDR1 MNHEY and CDR2 SVGEGT. The CDR3 totals 20 residues. CDR3 protein: CASSYQAPSGNYKALYEQYF. The CDR3, as DNA: TGTGCCAGCAGTTACCAGGCCCCTAGCGGGAATTACAAGGCCCTCTACGAGCAGTACTTC.

This clonotype was observed a handful of times. The chain carries TRBV2 and TRBJ1-5; 8 bases align to TRBD1. Per germline, CDR1 SNHLY and CDR2 FYNNEI. V lost 6 bases to trimming and J lost 5 bases; unmatched junction nucleotides: 9. CDR3 length equals 15 residues. CDR3 region: CASSQTGAPYQPQHF. CDR3 bases: TGTGCCAGCAGCCAGACAGGGGCCCCCTATCAGCCCCAGCATTTT.

This clonotype showed up just a few times. The chain employs TRBV12-3 or TRBV12-4 and TRBJ2-2; a weak D match, TRBD1 (5 bases). V gave up 6 bases and J gave up 0 bases, with 11 bases separating them. CDR3 size: 15 residues. In DNA, the CDR3 is TGTGCCAGCAGGACACAGGAGTCGAACACCGGGGAGCTGTTTTTT. Its translation is CASRTQESNTGELFF.

This clonotype was counted ten times or more. The gene calls are TRBV4-3 and TRBJ2-2; 11 bases line up with TRBD2. Trimming removed 2 bases from V and 6 bases from J; junction bases left unmatched: 8. Per the germline V gene, CDR1 is LGHNA and CDR2 is YSLEER. This CDR3 contains 17 residues. CDR3 DNA sequence: TGCGCCAGCAGCCAACAAGTAGCGGGAGGGGTCCCCGGGGAGCTGTTTTTT. It yields the protein CASSQQVAGGVPGELFF.

The J gene is TRBJ1-2, the V gene TRBV5-1, with TRBD1 as a possible D gene (5 bases). Germline loops: CDR1 SGHRS, CDR2 YFSETQ. There are 15 residues in the CDR3. V was trimmed by 4 bases and J by 0 bases, leaving 13 bases between them. CDR3 protein: CASSPEGTTNYGYTF. Here the CDR3 DNA reads TGCGCCAGCAGCCCGGAAGGGACCACTAACTATGGCTACACCTTC.

This clonotype has just a few counts. The chain is built from TRBV7-9 and TRBJ1-1; D ambiguous. This CDR3 region has 15 residues. V was trimmed by 5 bases and J by 1 base, leaving 14 bases between them. Germline V gives CDR1 SEHNR, CDR2 FQNEAQ (reference sequence). The CDR3 DNA follows: TGTGCCAGCAGCCCGAGTGGAAGAGGGAACACTGAAGCTTTCTTT. Translation gives CASSPSGRGNTEAFF.

This sequence joins TRBV5-4 and TRBJ2-1; TRBD2 aligns across 7 bases. Germline V lookup: CDR1 SGHNT, CDR2 YYREEE (reference sequence). The CDR3 totals 16 residues. The junction had 9 bases not matched to a gene; V was cut back by 3 bases and J by 3 bases. CDR3 in DNA: TGTGCCAGCAGCTCCCAGACTAGCTCGGTCTACAATGAGCAGTTCTTC. Translated, it gives CASSSQTSSVYNEQFF. Full variable domain (rest looked up from reference TRBV5-4 and TRBJ2-1): ETGVTQSPTHLIKTRGQQVTLRCSSQSGHNTVSWYQQALGQGPQFIFQYYREEENGRGNFPPRFSGLQFPNYSSELNVNALELDDSALYLCASSSQTSSVYNEQFFGPGTRLTVL.

This rearrangement joins TRBV6-2 or TRBV6-3 to TRBJ2-7, with D maybe TRBD2 (6 bases). Germline loops: CDR1 MNHEY, CDR2 SVGEGT. The CDR3 extends over 17 amino acids. The ends were cut back, 2 bases at V and 0 bases at J, with 17 bases in the middle. Written as DNA, the CDR3 is TGTGCCAGCAGTTACCTCCTCCTGAGTAGCGGCTCCTACGAGCAGTACTTC. Its translation: CASSYLLLSSGSYEQYF.

The chain carries TRBV4-2 and TRBJ2-3, with 9 nucleotides matching TRBD1. This CDR3 is 15 amino acids long. Germline assignment: CDR1 LGHNA and CDR2 YNFKEQ. After removal of 3 bases from V and 6 bases from J, the junction contained 7 bases not matched to a gene. CDR3 DNA sequence: TGTGCCAGCAGCCACCCGGGACAGGGTGCGGATACGCAGTATTTT. Amino acid sequence: CASSHPGQGADTQYF.

CDR3 DNA sequence: TGTGCCAGCAGTCCAGGGACAGGTACTGGCAATCAGCCCCAGCATTTT. It encodes CASSPGTGTGNQPQHF. The chain recombines TRBV28 with TRBJ1-5; 8 bases line up with TRBD1. The J segment lost 2 bases and the V segment lost 5 bases, leaving 8 bases of the junction unmatched. The CDR3 loop spans 16 amino acids. The V gene's germline CDR1 is MDHEN and CDR2 SYDVKM.

This clonotype was detected ten times or more. The CDR3 DNA is TGTGCCAGCAGCCAAGGGTTGGATGAGGGGTCCTATGGCTACACCTTC. This sequence encodes CASSQGLDEGSYGYTF. The V and J genes are TRBV4-2 and TRBJ1-2, with D perhaps TRBD1 (5 bases). Trimming cost V 1 base and J 4 bases, with 16 bases left between them. This CDR3 comprises 16 residues. Germline assignment: CDR1 LGHNA and CDR2 YNFKEQ.

This chain joins TRBV7-9 and TRBJ2-5; D is unresolved. The CDR3 covers 13 residues. Germline CDR1 is SEHNR and CDR2 is FQNEAQ (reference sequence). The germline V and J ends were trimmed by 4 bases and 3 bases, with 9 bases remaining between them. CDR3 coding DNA: TGTGCCAGCAGCTATAATGTGGAAGAGACCCAGTACTTC. Translation gives CASSYNVEETQYF.

The chain employs TRBV28 and TRBJ2-1; TRBD1 is a possible D gene (5 bases). Trimming shortened V by 5 bases and J by 4 bases, and 15 bases separated the two germline ends. Germline lookup yields CDR1 MDHEN and CDR2 SYDVKM. The CDR3 is made up of 15 amino acids. The DNA for the CDR3 is TGTGCCAGCAGTCGCAGGGCCGAGTATTACAATGAGCAGTTCTTC. As protein: CASSRRAEYYNEQFF.

Only a few counts were recorded for this clonotype. This chain connects TRBV25-1 to TRBJ1-6, with TRBD1 as a possible D gene (5 bases). In germline, CDR1 is MGHDK, CDR2 SYGVNS. V was trimmed by 2 bases and J by 10 bases, leaving 12 bases between them. The CDR3 is made up of 14 amino acids. The CDR3 here is CASSESGGGSPLHF. The CDR3 DNA follows: TGTGCCAGCAGTGAAAGCGGTGGGGGGTCACCCCTCCACTTT.

The V gene is TRBV29-1, the J gene TRBJ2-1; 7 bases agree with TRBD1. From germline, CDR1 is SQVTM and CDR2 ANQGSEA. The CDR3 extends over 15 amino acids. V trimming: 0 bases; J trimming: 9 bases; junction bases outside the gene matches: 11. DNA for the CDR3: TGCAGCGTTGAAGAGCAGGGGGTTTTCGTCGGTGAGCAGTTCTTC. Protein: CSVEEQGVFVGEQFF.

This clonotype has just a few counts. The V call is TRBV12-3 or TRBV12-4, the J call TRBJ1-4; weak D call: TRBD1 (5 bases). With 6 bases removed from V and 6 bases from J, the gap between germline ends came to 11 bases. The CDR3 spans 13 residues. CDR3: CASSRVQYEKLFF. CDR3 sequence (DNA): TGTGCCAGCAGCAGGGTCCAATATGAAAAACTGTTTTTT.

The chain recombines TRBV2 with TRBJ2-5; 9 bases align to TRBD2. With V trimmed by 10 bases and J by 4 bases, 10 bases remained unmatched. The CDR3 extends over 14 amino acids. Germline CDR1 SNHLY, CDR2 FYNNEI. CDR3 nucleotide sequence: TGTGCCACGAAGGTTCTAGCGGGGAGAGAGACCCAGTACTTC. Translating it yields CATKVLAGRETQYF.

This clonotype was seen a few times. The genes are TRBV5-5 and TRBJ1-1; D is unclear. Trimming stripped 0 bases from V and 2 bases from J, with 8 bases between. Germline V gene sequence: CDR1 SGHKS, CDR2 YYEKEE (reference sequence). CDR3 length equals 14 residues. In DNA form, the CDR3 reads TGTGCCAGCAGCTTGGGGAACCTAAACACTGAAGCTTTCTTT. Protein sequence: CASSLGNLNTEAFF.